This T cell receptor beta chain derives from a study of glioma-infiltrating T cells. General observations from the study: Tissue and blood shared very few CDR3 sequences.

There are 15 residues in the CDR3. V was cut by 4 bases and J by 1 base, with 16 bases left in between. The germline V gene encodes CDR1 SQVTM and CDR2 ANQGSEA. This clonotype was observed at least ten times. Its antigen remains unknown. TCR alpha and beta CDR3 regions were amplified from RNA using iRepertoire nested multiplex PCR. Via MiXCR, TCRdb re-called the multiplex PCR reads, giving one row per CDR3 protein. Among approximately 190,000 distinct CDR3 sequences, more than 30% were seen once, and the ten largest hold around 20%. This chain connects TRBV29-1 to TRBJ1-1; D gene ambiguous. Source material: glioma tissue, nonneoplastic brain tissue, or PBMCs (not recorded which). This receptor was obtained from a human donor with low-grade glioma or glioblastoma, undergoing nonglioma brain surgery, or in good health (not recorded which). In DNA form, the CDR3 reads TGCAGCGTTGCGGGTTGGCAAAACAGGAACACTGAAGCTTTCTTT. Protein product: CSVAGWQNRNTEAFF.